This T cell receptor (beta chain) originates from a study of blood T cell repertoires in COVID-19. Looking at the study overall: Specimens from acute and convalescent COVID-19 originated in the United States, Italy and Spain. T cells, B-cell-depleted T cells, or PBMCs provided the cDNA or gDNA that served as material.

This CDR3 comprises 15 residues. V was cut by 3 bases and J by 6 bases, with 16 bases left in between. Germline V gene sequence: CDR1 SGHTS, CDR2 YDEGEE. Authors' analysis steps: Reference gene primer amplification yielded estimated nucleated cell counts. Measured with immunoSEQ multiplex PCR; TCRdb has only the in-frame clones, and not every one. D and trimming were read from the DNA, whereas the V and J calls and clone size are those reported in that table. Of over 200,000 clones listed, 85% to 90% were seen once; the top ten hold roughly 2.6%. Seattle patients were enrolled during active infection and followed longitudinally.

The rearrangement joins TRBV5-8 to TRBJ2-1; possible D gene TRBD1, 6 bases. The sequence came from a man aged 25 to 40 with COVID-19, enrolled during active disease. The sample was peripheral blood. The CDR3: CASSWGLGPSNEQFF. In DNA form, the CDR3 reads TGTGCCAGCAGCTGGGGGCTGGGCCCCTCCAATGAGCAGTTCTTC.